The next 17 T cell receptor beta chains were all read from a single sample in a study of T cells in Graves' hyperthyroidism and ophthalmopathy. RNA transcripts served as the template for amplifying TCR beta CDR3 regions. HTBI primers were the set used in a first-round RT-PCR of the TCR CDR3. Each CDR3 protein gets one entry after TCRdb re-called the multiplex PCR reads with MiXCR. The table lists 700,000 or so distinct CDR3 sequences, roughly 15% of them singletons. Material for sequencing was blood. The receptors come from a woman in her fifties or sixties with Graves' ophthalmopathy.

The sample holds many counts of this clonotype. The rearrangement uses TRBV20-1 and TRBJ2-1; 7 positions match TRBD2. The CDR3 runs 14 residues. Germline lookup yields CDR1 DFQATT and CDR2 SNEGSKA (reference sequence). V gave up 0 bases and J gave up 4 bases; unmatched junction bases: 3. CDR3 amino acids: CSARDAAGYNEQFF. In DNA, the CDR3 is TGCAGTGCTAGAGATGCAGCGGGGTACAATGAGCAGTTCTTC.

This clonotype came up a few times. The CDR3 nucleotides are TGTGCCAGCTTTGTGAACTTGGCCTCCTACAATGAGCAGTTCTTC. Its translation: CASFVNLASYNEQFF. The chain has TRBV18 and TRBJ2-1; D is unresolved. CDR1 and CDR2 from the germline V gene are KGHSH and LQKENI. V was pared by 7 bases and J by 0 bases, with 13 bases between. The CDR3 runs 15 residues.

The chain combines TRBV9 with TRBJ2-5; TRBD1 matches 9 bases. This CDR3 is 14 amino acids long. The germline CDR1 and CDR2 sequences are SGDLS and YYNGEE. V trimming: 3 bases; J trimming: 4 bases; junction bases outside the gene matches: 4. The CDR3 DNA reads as TGTGCCAGCAGCGGGGGACAGGGTACAGAGACCCAGTACTTC. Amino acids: CASSGGQGTETQYF.

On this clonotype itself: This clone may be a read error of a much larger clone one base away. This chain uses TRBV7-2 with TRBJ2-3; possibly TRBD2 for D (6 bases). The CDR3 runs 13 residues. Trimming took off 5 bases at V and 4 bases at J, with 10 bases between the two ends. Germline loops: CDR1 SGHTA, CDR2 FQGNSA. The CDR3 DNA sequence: TGTGCCAGCAGCGTTCGGGGGTCAGATACGCAGTATTTT. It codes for CASSVRGSDTQYF. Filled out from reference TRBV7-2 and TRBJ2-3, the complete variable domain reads GAGVSQSPSNKVTEKGKDVELRCDPISGHTALYWYRQSLGQGLEFLIYFQGNSAPDKSGLPSDRFSAERTGGSVSTLTIQRTQQEDSAVYLCASSVRGSDTQYFGPGTRLTVL.

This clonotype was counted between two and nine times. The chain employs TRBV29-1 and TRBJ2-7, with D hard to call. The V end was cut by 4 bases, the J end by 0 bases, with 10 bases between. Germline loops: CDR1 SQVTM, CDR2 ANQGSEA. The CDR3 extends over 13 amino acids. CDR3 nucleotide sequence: TGCAGCGTTGCAACAGCAAGCTCCTACGAGCAGTACTTC. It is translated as CSVATASSYEQYF.

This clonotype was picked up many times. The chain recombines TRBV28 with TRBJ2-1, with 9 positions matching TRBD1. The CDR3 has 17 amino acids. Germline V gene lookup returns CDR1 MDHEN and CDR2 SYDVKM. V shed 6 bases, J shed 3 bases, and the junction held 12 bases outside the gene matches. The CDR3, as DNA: TGTGCCAGCAGCGCACCGGGACAGGGATTTAACTACAATGAGCAGTTCTTC. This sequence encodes CASSAPGQGFNYNEQFF.

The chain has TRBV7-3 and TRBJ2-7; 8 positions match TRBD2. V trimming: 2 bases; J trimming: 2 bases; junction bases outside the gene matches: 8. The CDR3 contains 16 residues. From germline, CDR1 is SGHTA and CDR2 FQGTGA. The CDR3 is CASSLGPAGGAYEQYF. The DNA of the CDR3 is TGTGCCAGCAGCTTAGGGCCCGCGGGAGGTGCCTACGAGCAGTACTTC.

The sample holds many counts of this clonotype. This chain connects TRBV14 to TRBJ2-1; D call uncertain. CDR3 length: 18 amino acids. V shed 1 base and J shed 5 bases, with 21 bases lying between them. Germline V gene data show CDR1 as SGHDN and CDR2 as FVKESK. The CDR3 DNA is TGTGCCAGCAGCCAAGCTGGTGGCATGCCCTACAAAAACAATGAGCAGTTCTTC. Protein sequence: CASSQAGGMPYKNNEQFF.

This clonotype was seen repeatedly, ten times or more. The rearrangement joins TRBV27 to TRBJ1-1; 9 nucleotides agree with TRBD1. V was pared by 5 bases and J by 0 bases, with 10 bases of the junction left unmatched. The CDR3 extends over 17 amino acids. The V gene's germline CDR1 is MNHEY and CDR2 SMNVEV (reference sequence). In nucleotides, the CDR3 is TGTGCCAGCAGTCCGGGGACAGGGAAAGAGATGAACACTGAAGCTTTCTTT. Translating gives CASSPGTGKEMNTEAFF.

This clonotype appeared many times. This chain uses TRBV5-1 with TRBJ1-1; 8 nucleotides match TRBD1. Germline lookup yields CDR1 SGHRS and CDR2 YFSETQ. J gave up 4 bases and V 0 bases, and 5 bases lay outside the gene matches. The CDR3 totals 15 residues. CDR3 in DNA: TGCGCCAGCAGCTTGGCCCAGGGGGCGTCCACTGAAGCTTTCTTT. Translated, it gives CASSLAQGASTEAFF.

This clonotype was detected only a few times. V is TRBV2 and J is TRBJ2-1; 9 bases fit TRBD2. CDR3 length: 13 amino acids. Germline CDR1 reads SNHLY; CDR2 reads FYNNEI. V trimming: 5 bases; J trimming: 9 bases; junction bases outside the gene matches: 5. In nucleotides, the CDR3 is TGTGCCAGCAGTATAGCGGGAGAGGGTGAGCAGTTCTTC. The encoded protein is CASSIAGEGEQFF.

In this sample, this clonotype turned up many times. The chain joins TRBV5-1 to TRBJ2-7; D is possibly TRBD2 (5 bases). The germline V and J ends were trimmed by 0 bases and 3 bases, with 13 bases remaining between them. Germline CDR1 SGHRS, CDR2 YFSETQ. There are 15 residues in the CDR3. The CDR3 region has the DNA TGCGCCAGCAGCTTGGCAATAGGGAGTGGCTACGAGCAGTACTTC. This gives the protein CASSLAIGSGYEQYF.

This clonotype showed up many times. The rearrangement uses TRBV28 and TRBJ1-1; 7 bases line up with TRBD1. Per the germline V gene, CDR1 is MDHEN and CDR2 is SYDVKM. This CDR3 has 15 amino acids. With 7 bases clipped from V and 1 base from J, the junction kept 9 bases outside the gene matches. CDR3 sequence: CASTSNRGRNTEAFF. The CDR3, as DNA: TGTGCCAGCACCTCAAACAGGGGTAGGAACACTGAAGCTTTCTTT. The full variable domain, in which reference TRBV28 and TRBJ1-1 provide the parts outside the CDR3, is DVKVTQSSRYLVKRTGEKVFLECVQDMDHENMFWYRQDPGLGLRLIYFSYDVKMKEKGDIPEGYSVSREKKERFSLILESASTNQTSMYLCASTSNRGRNTEAFFGQGTRLTVV.

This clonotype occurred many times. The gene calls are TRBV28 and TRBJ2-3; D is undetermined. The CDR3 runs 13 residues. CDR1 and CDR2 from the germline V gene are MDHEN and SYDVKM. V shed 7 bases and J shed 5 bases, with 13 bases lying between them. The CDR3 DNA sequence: TGTGCCAGCAAAAGGCGACTCGGAGATACGCAGTATTTT. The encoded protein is CASKRRLGDTQYF.

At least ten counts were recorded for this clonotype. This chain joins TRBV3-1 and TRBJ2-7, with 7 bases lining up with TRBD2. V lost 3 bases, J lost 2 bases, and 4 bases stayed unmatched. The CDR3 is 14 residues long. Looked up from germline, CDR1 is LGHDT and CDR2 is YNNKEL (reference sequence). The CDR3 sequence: CASSHAGAAYEQYF. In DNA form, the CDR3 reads TGTGCCAGCAGCCACGCGGGAGCGGCCTACGAGCAGTACTTC.

CDR3 in amino acids: CASSYDDRGAYEQYF. Here the CDR3 DNA reads TGTGCCAGCAGTTACGACGACAGGGGGGCCTACGAGCAGTACTTC. The chain recombines TRBV6-5 with TRBJ2-7; the match to TRBD1 covers 9 bases. The germline CDR1 and CDR2 sequences are MNHEY and SVGAGI. The CDR3 contains 15 residues. V lost 2 bases to trimming and J lost 2 bases; unmatched junction nucleotides: 4.

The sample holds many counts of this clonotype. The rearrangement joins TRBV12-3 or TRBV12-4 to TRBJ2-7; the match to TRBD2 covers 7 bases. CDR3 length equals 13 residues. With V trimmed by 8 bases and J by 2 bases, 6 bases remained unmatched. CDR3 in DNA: TGTGCCAGCGGGGGGGTGTCAACCTACGAGCAGTACTTC. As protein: CASGGVSTYEQYF.